These 15 T cell receptor beta chains were all obtained from the same sample, sequenced in a study of radiotherapy plus CTLA-4 blockade in lung cancer. Repertoires were generated with immunoSEQ multiplex PCR, while TCRdb's copy carries only in-frame clones and drops some. The sample lists around 70,000 clones, roughly 76% seen once, with more than 15% in the top ten. This specimen consisted of peripheral blood, obtained from a patient treated with radiotherapy plus ipilimumab. All receptors derive from a human donor with non-small cell lung cancer whose response to radiotherapy plus ipilimumab could not be evaluated. Some clones in this sample may be carry-over from other donors' samples.

The gene calls are TRBV6-1 and TRBJ2-1, with unresolved D. Germline V CDR1 and CDR2: MNHNS, SASEGT. This CDR3 spans 12 amino acids. The V and J ends lost 1 base and 9 bases respectively, with 7 bases between them. CDR3 sequence: CASSEGYGEQFF. The CDR3, as DNA: TGTGCCAGCAGTGAAGGGTACGGTGAGCAGTTCTTC.

The rearrangement links TRBV6-5 to TRBJ1-5; D is possibly TRBD1 (5 bases). This CDR3 comprises 14 residues. Per the germline V gene, CDR1 is MNHEY and CDR2 is SVGAGI. Trimming pared 8 bases from V and 2 bases from J, leaving 13 bases between. The DNA for the CDR3 is TGTGCCAGCCGGAGCAGGGCGGGCAATCAGCCCCAGCATTTT. This sequence encodes CASRSRAGNQPQHF.

The chain joins TRBV2 to TRBJ1-3; possible D gene TRBD1, 5 bases. Germline V CDR1 and CDR2: SNHLY, FYNNEI. This CDR3 is built from 14 residues. V was clipped by 6 bases and J by 0 bases, with 9 bases between them. The CDR3 DNA reads as TGTGCCAGCAGGGCAGGGCTCTCTGGAAACACCATATATTTT. It yields the protein CASRAGLSGNTIYF. The full variable domain, completed using reference TRBV2 and TRBJ1-3, is EPEVTQTPSHQVTQMGQEVILRCVPISNHLYFYWYRQILGQKVEFLVSFYNNEISEKSEIFDDQFSVERPDGSNFTLKIRSTKLEDSAMYFCASRAGLSGNTIYFGEGSWLTVV.

Remarks on this clone: A junction end diverges from the germline sequence, so it may reflect a read error. The genes are TRBV15 and TRBJ2-7; 8 bases line up with TRBD1. The CDR3 covers 15 residues. Germline CDR1 LNHNV, CDR2 YYDKDF (reference sequence). In DNA, the CDR3 is TGTGCCACCGGCAGATCTAGACAGGGGATACACGAGCAGTACTTC. It is translated as CATGRSRQGIHEQYF.

V is TRBV7-2 and J is TRBJ2-3, with TRBD1 identical over 8 bases. The germline gives CDR1 SGHTA, CDR2 FQGNSA. The CDR3 runs 14 residues. The trim removed 3 bases at V and 1 base at J, leaving 0 bases unmatched. Here the CDR3 reads CASSLDRGTDTQYF. DNA for the CDR3: TGTGCCAGCAGCTTGGACAGGGGCACAGATACGCAGTATTTT.

V gene TRBV6-5 combines with J gene TRBJ2-7; TRBD1 agrees at 7 bases. Trimming took 7 bases from V and 6 from J; bases not matched to a gene: 12. The CDR3 has 14 amino acids. Germline CDR1 and CDR2: MNHEY and SVGAGI. The CDR3 here is CASTKGGLRFEQYF. In DNA, the CDR3 is TGTGCCAGCACTAAAGGGGGCCTCCGCTTCGAGCAGTACTTC.

Details on this clone: Other nucleotide sequences in the sample specify the same CDR3. The CDR3 loop reads CASSHRASNSPLHF. CDR3 sequence (DNA): TGTGCCAGCAGCCACAGGGCCTCAAATTCACCCCTCCACTTT. V and J are TRBV4-2 and TRBJ1-6; D perhaps matches TRBD1 (5 bases). Trimming removed 3 bases from V and 7 bases from J, with 10 bases in between. The CDR3 runs to 14 residues. Per germline, CDR1 LGHNA and CDR2 YNFKEQ.

This clone was detected only a few times. The chain recombines TRBV28 with TRBJ1-2, with TRBD1 matching over 7 bases. The junction had 3 bases not matched to a gene; V was cut back by 4 bases and J by 4 bases. CDR3 size: 13 residues. The V gene's germline CDR1 is MDHEN and CDR2 SYDVKM. The CDR3 is CASSSAGGYGYTF. The CDR3 nucleotides are TGTGCCAGCAGTTCGGCAGGGGGCTATGGCTACACCTTC.

V is TRBV28 and J is TRBJ2-1; D unresolved. Germline lookup yields CDR1 MDHEN and CDR2 SYDVKM. V dropped 9 bases and J dropped 3 bases, with 6 bases sitting between them. The CDR3 runs to 11 residues. CDR3 bases: TGTGCCAGTTACAACTACAATGAGCAGTTCTTC. Translated, it gives CASYNYNEQFF. The complete variable domain, with remaining parts taken from reference TRBV28 and TRBJ2-1, reads DVKVTQSSRYLVKRTGEKVFLECVQDMDHENMFWYRQDPGLGLRLIYFSYDVKMKEKGDIPEGYSVSREKKERFSLILESASTNQTSMYLCASYNYNEQFFGPGTRLTVL.

The chain is built from TRBV5-1 and TRBJ2-1, with D tentatively TRBD1 (5 bases). Looked up from germline, CDR1 is SGHRS and CDR2 is YFSETQ. CDR3 size: 15 residues. With 1 base removed from V and 5 bases from J, the gap between germline ends came to 13 bases. CDR3 loop: CASSLQGKGDNEQFF. The CDR3, as DNA: TGCGCCAGCAGCTTGCAGGGAAAAGGGGACAATGAGCAGTTCTTC. Supplemented by reference TRBV5-1 and TRBJ2-1, the full variable domain reads KAGVTQTPRYLIKTRGQQVTLSCSPISGHRSVSWYQQTPGQGLQFLFEYFSETQRNKGNFPGRFSGRQFSNSRSEMNVSTLELGDSALYLCASSLQGKGDNEQFFGPGTRLTVL.

This clone was observed a few times. The genes are TRBV14 and TRBJ2-5; D perhaps matches TRBD2 (5 bases). This CDR3 region has 12 residues. Germline V gives CDR1 SGHDN, CDR2 FVKESK. Trimming took off 1 base at V and 7 bases at J, with 7 bases between the two ends. Here the CDR3 DNA reads TGTGCCAGCAGCCAAGGGGCGGGGACCCAGTACTTC. It specifies CASSQGAGTQYF.

This sequence joins TRBV5-1 and TRBJ1-2, with D possibly matching TRBD1 (6 bases). The V end lost 1 base, the J end lost 2 bases, and 9 bases lay between the germline ends. The CDR3 contains 14 residues. Looked up from germline, CDR1 is SGHRS and CDR2 is YFSETQ. This CDR3 reads CASSLLQGNYGYTF. The CDR3 DNA sequence: TGCGCCAGCAGCTTGCTTCAGGGGAACTATGGCTACACCTTC.

This CDR3 is CASSYILQGFYNSPLHF. In DNA, the CDR3 is TGTGCCAGCAGTTACATTCTTCAGGGTTTCTATAATTCACCCCTCCACTTT. The genes are TRBV28 and TRBJ1-6, with D possibly matching TRBD1 (5 bases). This CDR3 contains 17 residues. Germline CDR1 is MDHEN and CDR2 is SYDVKM. V lost 4 bases and J lost 3, with 16 bases in between.

This clone has just a few counts. The chain has TRBV5-4 and TRBJ1-2; TRBD1 agrees at 10 bases. CDR1 SGHNT and CDR2 YYREEE come from the germline V gene (reference sequence). The CDR3 length is 16 residues. V was pared by 0 bases and J by 8 bases, with 10 bases of the junction left unmatched. The CDR3 protein is CASSLEGQGILGGYTF. DNA for the CDR3: TGTGCCAGCAGCTTGGAGGGACAGGGGATCTTGGGAGGCTACACCTTC.

J is TRBJ2-2 and V is TRBV6-6, with 10 bases lining up with TRBD1. V dropped 5 bases and J dropped 6; count of bases not matched to a gene: 9. Germline V gene lookup returns CDR1 MNHNY and CDR2 SVGAGI (reference sequence). The CDR3 has 16 amino acids. CDR3 protein: CASSPSTGGFPGELFF. The CDR3 coding sequence is TGTGCCAGCAGTCCTTCGACAGGGGGCTTCCCCGGGGAGCTGTTTTTT.